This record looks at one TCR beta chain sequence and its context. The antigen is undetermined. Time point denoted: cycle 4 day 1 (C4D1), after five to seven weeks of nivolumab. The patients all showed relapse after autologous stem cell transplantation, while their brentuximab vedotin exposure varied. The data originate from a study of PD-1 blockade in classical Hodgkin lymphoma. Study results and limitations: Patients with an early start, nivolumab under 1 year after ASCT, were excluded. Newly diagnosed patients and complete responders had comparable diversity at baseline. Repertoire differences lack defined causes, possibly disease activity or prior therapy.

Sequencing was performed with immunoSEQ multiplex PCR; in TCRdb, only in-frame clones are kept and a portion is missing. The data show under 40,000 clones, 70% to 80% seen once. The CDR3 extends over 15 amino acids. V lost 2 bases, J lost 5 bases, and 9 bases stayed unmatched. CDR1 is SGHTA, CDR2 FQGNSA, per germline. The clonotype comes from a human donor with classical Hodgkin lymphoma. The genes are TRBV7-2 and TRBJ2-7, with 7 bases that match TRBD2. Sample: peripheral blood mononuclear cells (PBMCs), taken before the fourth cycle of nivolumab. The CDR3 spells CASSLSGGLFNEQYF. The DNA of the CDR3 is TGTGCCAGCAGCTTATCGGGGGGACTATTCAACGAGCAGTACTTC.